This TCR beta chain was captured in a study of T-cell reconstitution after alpha-beta-depleted transplantation in children. About this clonotype itself: Its antigen remains unknown.

Overall study findings and caveats: For some patients, TCRbeta diversity was high at day 60 because of recipient T cells and thymic progenitors that survived. From newly produced T cells came most of the T-cell counts and diversity one year after transplant. Expanded graft clones numbering several hundred reportedly gave rise to alpha-beta T cells about two months after transplant.

The authors prepared the TCRbeta library with unique molecular identifiers. Each CDR3 protein gets one entry after TCRdb re-called the PCR reads with MiXCR. The sample includes 700,000 to 950,000 distinct CDR3 sequences, 16% seen only once; the top ten take about 4.6%. Germline CDR1 SGHKS, CDR2 YYEKEE (reference sequence). The CDR3 runs to 19 residues. J gave up 5 bases and V 0 bases, and 19 bases lay outside the gene matches. This TCR came from a male patient between 5 and 17 years old who had a stem cell transplant for acute lymphoblastic leukemia, so the T cells may come from the graft donor. This chain connects TRBV5-5 to TRBJ1-1, with 7 positions matching TRBD1. This sample comprised PBMCs, mostly from graft donor cells, obtained 360 days after TCRalphabeta/CD19-depleted stem cell transplant. The CDR3 loop reads CASSLVPGGERGLATEAFF. CDR3 nucleotides: TGTGCCAGCAGCTTGGTCCCAGGGGGGGAGAGGGGACTAGCGACTGAAGCTTTCTTT. The full variable domain, in which reference TRBV5-5 and TRBJ1-1 provide the parts outside the CDR3, is DAGVTQSPTHLIKTRGQQVTLRCSPISGHKSVSWYQQVLGQGPQFIFQYYEKEERGRGNFPDRFSARQFPNYSSELNVNALLLGDSALYLCASSLVPGGERGLATEAFFGQGTRLTVV.